These 31 T cell receptor beta chains were sequenced from one sample in a study of cytomegalovirus exposure and HLA in healthy donors. Vbeta (60) and Jbeta (13) primers were used in the PCR. Sequencing was performed with immunoSEQ multiplex PCR; in TCRdb, only in-frame clones are kept and a portion is missing. The sample's table shows some 120,000 clones. Sequenced material: PBMCs. Receptors were obtained from a man between 18 and 29 years old in good health and CMV-seronegative.

The chain employs TRBV29-1 and TRBJ2-7; 7 bases fit TRBD2. After removal of 4 bases from V and 1 base from J, the junction contained 4 bases not matched to a gene. Germline V CDR1 and CDR2: SQVTM, ANQGSEA. The CDR3 has 13 residues. CDR3 nucleotide sequence: TGCAGCGTTGTGGGGAGGGCTTCCTACGAGCAGTACTTC. Translating it yields CSVVGRASYEQYF.

The CDR3 region is CASSIREASRTFF. CDR3 bases: TGTGCCAGTAGTATCCGGGAAGCTTCGAGAACTTTCTTT. The gene calls are TRBV19 and TRBJ1-1; D not certain. The CDR3 length is 13 residues. Between the trimmed V and J ends, which lost 3 bases and 12 bases, there was a span of 17 bases. Germline V gene data show CDR1 as LNHDA and CDR2 as SQIVND (reference sequence).

V is TRBV6-5 and J is TRBJ2-2, with D possibly matching TRBD2 (6 bases). V shed 9 bases and J shed 5 bases, with 16 bases lying between them. CDR1 MNHEY and CDR2 SVGAGI come from the germline V gene. There are 14 residues in the CDR3. DNA for the CDR3: TGTGCCAGGGCCCCGGGGGTCACGACCGGGGAGCTGTTTTTT. This encodes CARAPGVTTGELFF.

The rearrangement uses TRBV28 and TRBJ2-2; perhaps TRBD1 as D (6 bases). There are 16 residues in the CDR3. Per germline, CDR1 MDHEN and CDR2 SYDVKM. V lost 1 base, J lost 5 bases, and 14 bases lay in between. The CDR3: CASSLSQGPRTGELFF. The CDR3 nucleotides are TGTGCCAGCAGTTTATCACAGGGCCCCCGGACCGGGGAGCTGTTTTTT.

The rearrangement joins TRBV19 to TRBJ1-2; unclear D gene. Germline loops: CDR1 LNHDA, CDR2 SQIVND (reference sequence). This CDR3 is 13 amino acids long. The V end was cut by 5 bases, the J end by 7 bases, with 14 bases between. CDR3 bases: TGTGCCAGTAGTCCCGTCTCGCCCGGTGGCTACACCTTC. Translation gives CASSPVSPGGYTF. The full variable domain, rest sourced from reference TRBV19 and TRBJ1-2, is DGGITQSPKYLFRKEGQNVTLSCEQNLNHDAMYWYRQDPGQGLRLIYYSQIVNDFQKGDIAEGYSVSREKKESFPLTVTSAQKNPTAFYLCASSPVSPGGYTFGSGTRLTVV.

The chain recombines TRBV4-1 with TRBJ1-1, with D possibly TRBD1 on 6 matching bases. V was trimmed by 6 bases and J by 0 bases, leaving 14 bases between them. CDR1 MGHRA and CDR2 YSYEKL come from the germline V gene. The CDR3 has 15 amino acids. CDR3 DNA: TGCGCCAGCAGTCCCATCAGGGGCATGAACACTGAAGCTTTCTTT. Translated: CASSPIRGMNTEAFF.

The V and J genes are TRBV7-2 and TRBJ2-3, with TRBD2 matching 9 bases. Germline V CDR1 and CDR2: SGHTA, FQGNSA. Trimming cost V 1 base and J 5 bases; bases outside gene matches: 4. This CDR3 spans 15 amino acids. CDR3 protein: CASSLGSSGRDTQYF. Here the CDR3 DNA reads TGTGCCAGCAGCTTAGGGAGTAGCGGGAGAGATACGCAGTATTTT.

The chain carries TRBV28 and TRBJ1-5; D is unresolved. Germline loops: CDR1 MDHEN, CDR2 SYDVKM. Trimming removed 2 bases from V and 2 bases from J, with 7 bases in between. This CDR3 region has 14 residues. CDR3: CASSLAGGNQPQHF. The DNA for the CDR3 is TGTGCCAGCAGTTTAGCGGGTGGCAATCAGCCCCAGCATTTT.

This chain links TRBV28 with TRBJ1-1, with a possible D match to TRBD1 (5 bases). The CDR3 contains 12 residues. CDR1 and CDR2 from the germline V gene are MDHEN and SYDVKM. V shed 2 bases and J shed 7 bases, with 8 bases lying between them. The CDR3 sequence: CASSLLQGEAFF. The CDR3 DNA reads as TGTGCCAGCAGTTTACTCCAGGGTGAAGCTTTCTTT.

V usage is TRBV7-9 and J usage is TRBJ2-2; unclear D gene. Germline CDR1 and CDR2: SEHNR and FQNEAQ (reference sequence). The CDR3 has 16 residues. The ends were cut back, 3 bases at V and 2 bases at J, with 13 bases in the middle. The CDR3: CASSFLPMRNTGELFF. The CDR3 nucleotides read TGTGCCAGCAGCTTTCTACCCATGAGAAACACCGGGGAGCTGTTTTTT. Full variable domain (rest looked up from reference TRBV7-9 and TRBJ2-2): DTGVSQNPRHKITKRGQNVTFRCDPISEHNRLYWYRQTLGQGPEFLTYFQNEAQLEKSRLLSDRFSAERPKGSFSTLEIQRTEQGDSAMYLCASSFLPMRNTGELFFGEGSRLTVL.

This chain connects TRBV11-2 to TRBJ1-3, with 7 bases aligning to TRBD1. The CDR3 totals 18 residues. CDR1 and CDR2 from the germline V gene are SGHAT and FQNNGV. Trimming at V came to 0 bases and at J to 6 bases, leaving 14 bases not matched to a gene. In DNA, the CDR3 is TGTGCCAGCAGCTTAGATTACCCCTCTCGAGGGGGCAAAAACACCATATATTTT. Translating it yields CASSLDYPSRGGKNTIYF.

This chain uses TRBV6-1 with TRBJ2-1, with TRBD2 matching 8 bases. Germline CDR1 is MNHNS and CDR2 is SASEGT. V shed 7 bases, J shed 8 bases, and the junction held 10 bases outside the gene matches. This CDR3 has 14 amino acids. The CDR3 bases are TGTGCCAGCATTCTGGGACTAGTTCGCGATGAGCAGTTCTTC. This translates into CASILGLVRDEQFF.

V is TRBV1 and J is TRBJ2-5; the listed D gene, TRBD2, was not tested against the DNA. TRBV1 is labeled a pseudogene. This CDR3 spans 16 amino acids. CDR3 in DNA: TGCACCAGCAGCCAAGATCCACTAGCAGTACAAGAGACCCAGTACTTC. As protein: CTSSQDPLAVQETQYF.

As for this clone: Distinct nucleotide sequences in the sample also encode this CDR3. The chain employs TRBV5-4 and TRBJ2-3; 8 bases fit TRBD1. V shed 4 bases and J 2 bases; nucleotides not matched to a gene: 15. Per germline, CDR1 SGHNT and CDR2 YYREEE (reference sequence). This CDR3 has 18 residues. CDR3 coding DNA: TGTGCCAGCAGCGCCCGACAGGGGCCCAGACTCCACACAGATACGCAGTATTTT. Protein product: CASSARQGPRLHTDTQYF. The complete variable domain, with remaining parts taken from reference TRBV5-4 and TRBJ2-3, reads ETGVTQSPTHLIKTRGQQVTLRCSSQSGHNTVSWYQQALGQGPQFIFQYYREEENGRGNFPPRFSGLQFPNYSSELNVNALELDDSALYLCASSARQGPRLHTDTQYFGPGTRLTVL.

The chain carries TRBV7-6 and TRBJ2-2; 7 positions match TRBD1. CDR1 and CDR2 from the germline V gene are SGHVS and FNYEAQ. The CDR3 extends over 14 amino acids. CDR3 region: CATGTGVNTGELFF. In nucleotides, the CDR3 is TGTGCGACGGGAACAGGGGTTAACACCGGGGAGCTGTTTTTT. Variable domain in full (rest from reference TRBV7-6 and TRBJ2-2): GAGVSQSPRYKVTKRGQDVALRCDPISGHVSLYWYRQALGQGPEFLTYFNYEAQQDKSGLPNDRFSAERPEGSISTLTIQRTEQRDSAMYRCATGTGVNTGELFFGEGSRLTVL.

V and J are TRBV5-1 and TRBJ2-7; 8 bases agree with TRBD2. Germline CDR1 and CDR2: SGHRS and YFSETQ. The CDR3 runs to 16 residues. V lost 3 bases and J lost 0; bases outside the gene matches: 8. In nucleotides, the CDR3 is TGCGCCAGCAGCTCAGTAGCGGGGTCGAGCTCCTACGAGCAGTACTTC. This sequence encodes CASSSVAGSSSYEQYF.

This chain connects TRBV27 to TRBJ2-1; D gene uncertain. The V gene's germline CDR1 is MNHEY and CDR2 SMNVEV (reference sequence). The CDR3 runs 11 residues. V gave up 3 bases and J gave up 6 bases, with 3 bases separating them. The CDR3, as DNA: TGTGCCAGCAGTTTCATCAATGAGCAGTTCTTC. It specifies CASSFINEQFF.

This rearrangement joins TRBV5-1 to TRBJ2-7; 10 bases map to TRBD2. The CDR3 runs 18 residues. V was clipped by 0 bases and J by 1 base; unmatched bases: 10. The V gene's germline CDR1 is SGHRS and CDR2 YFSETQ. CDR3 in amino acids: CASSLGGVAGGGSYEQYF. Written as DNA, the CDR3 is TGCGCCAGCAGCTTGGGGGGGGTAGCGGGAGGTGGGTCCTACGAGCAGTACTTC.

The rearrangement links TRBV7-9 to TRBJ2-1, with 7 bases aligning to TRBD2. There are 12 residues in the CDR3. Per the germline V gene, CDR1 is SEHNR and CDR2 is FQNEAQ (reference sequence). The trim removed 8 bases at V and 7 bases at J, leaving 5 bases unmatched. Here the CDR3 reads CASGRAGNEQFF. The CDR3 bases are TGTGCCAGCGGGAGGGCGGGTAATGAGCAGTTCTTC.

V usage is TRBV4-1 and J usage is TRBJ1-1, with no clear D. The CDR3 is made up of 15 amino acids. Trimming left V 1 base short and J 3 bases short, with 12 bases between. Germline V CDR1 and CDR2: MGHRA, YSYEKL. CDR3 loop: CASSQVQVLDTEAFF. CDR3 nucleotide sequence: TGCGCCAGCAGCCAAGTGCAGGTTTTGGACACTGAAGCTTTCTTT.

Remarks on this clone: The sample contains more than one DNA sequence encoding this CDR3. This rearrangement joins TRBV2 to TRBJ2-7; 9 bases agree with TRBD1. Per germline, CDR1 SNHLY and CDR2 FYNNEI. V was pared by 4 bases and J by 3 bases, with 7 bases of the junction left unmatched. This CDR3 comprises 15 residues. This CDR3 reads CASSGPGQGSYEQYF. CDR3 sequence (DNA): TGTGCCAGCAGTGGACCAGGACAGGGGAGCTACGAGCAGTACTTC. The full variable domain, in which reference TRBV2 and TRBJ2-7 provide the parts outside the CDR3, is EPEVTQTPSHQVTQMGQEVILRCVPISNHLYFYWYRQILGQKVEFLVSFYNNEISEKSEIFDDQFSVERPDGSNFTLKIRSTKLEDSAMYFCASSGPGQGSYEQYFGPGTRLTVT.

V is TRBV29-1 and J is TRBJ1-1; weak D call: TRBD1 (5 bases). Per germline, CDR1 SQVTM and CDR2 ANQGSEA. The CDR3 is 12 residues long. The V end lost 5 bases, the J end lost 3 bases, and 10 bases lay between the germline ends. Here the CDR3 reads CSVRGWDTEAFF. Written as DNA, the CDR3 is TGCAGCGTTAGGGGATGGGACACTGAAGCTTTCTTT.

The rearrangement joins TRBV30 to TRBJ1-4; no clear D. V was clipped by 0 bases and J by 0 bases, with 11 bases between them. There are 16 residues in the CDR3. CDR1 GTSNPN and CDR2 SVGIG come from the germline V gene (reference sequence). CDR3 coding DNA: TGTGCCTGGAGTGTAAGCCGGACTGCAACTAATGAAAAACTGTTTTTT. Residues: CAWSVSRTATNEKLFF. Looking up the rest from reference TRBV30 and TRBJ1-4 gives the full variable domain: SQTIHQWPATLVQPVGSPLSLECTVEGTSNPNLYWYRQAAGRGLQLLFYSVGIGQISSEVPQNLSASRPQDRQFILSSKKLLLSDSGFYLCAWSVSRTATNEKLFFGSGTQLSVL.

This chain uses TRBV7-2 with TRBJ2-5; 8 bases are a match to TRBD1. The germline CDR1 and CDR2 sequences are SGHTA and FQGNSA. V gave up 5 bases and J gave up 6 bases; unmatched junction bases: 11. The CDR3 consists of 15 residues. The CDR3 here is CASSPAGGVMKTQYF. The DNA of the CDR3 is TGTGCCAGCAGCCCCGCAGGGGGCGTTATGAAGACCCAGTACTTC.

This sequence joins TRBV28 and TRBJ2-6; TRBD2 might be the D (6 bases). Germline CDR1 and CDR2: MDHEN and SYDVKM. The CDR3 totals 18 residues. Trimming cost V 3 bases and J 0 bases, with 15 bases left between them. This chain's CDR3 is CASSFHGGPDSGANVLTF. CDR3 DNA: TGTGCCAGCAGTTTCCACGGGGGTCCCGACTCTGGGGCCAACGTCCTGACTTTC.

V gene TRBV5-4 combines with J gene TRBJ2-5; unclear D gene. This CDR3 is built from 13 residues. V shed 0 bases and J shed 5 bases, with 8 bases lying between them. Germline V CDR1 and CDR2: SGHNT, YYREEE (reference sequence). The CDR3 is CASSLAIRETQYF. The CDR3 DNA sequence: TGTGCCAGCAGCTTGGCAATTCGGGAGACCCAGTACTTC.

The V and J genes are TRBV2 and TRBJ2-7, with D perhaps matching TRBD1 (5 bases). CDR1 and CDR2 (germline): SNHLY, FYNNEI. The CDR3 sequence is 12 residues long. Trimming took off 7 bases at V and 6 bases at J, with 13 bases between the two ends. CDR3 DNA sequence: TGTGCCAGCACCATCAGGGAAATCGAGCAGTACTTC. Translation: CASTIREIEQYF.

The V and J genes are TRBV10-3 and TRBJ1-1; TRBD1 aligns across 8 bases. This CDR3 spans 14 amino acids. V trimming: 7 bases; J trimming: 6 bases; junction bases outside the gene matches: 10. The germline V gene encodes CDR1 ENHRY and CDR2 SYGVKD. CDR3 sequence (DNA): TGTGCCATCAAAGAGGCAGGGGGCGAATCTGAAGCTTTCTTT. Its translation is CAIKEAGGESEAFF.

This chain uses TRBV10-2 with TRBJ1-1; 11 bases agree with TRBD1. Unmatched junction bases numbered 11, after V lost 6 bases and J lost 11 bases. The CDR3 covers 14 residues. Per germline, CDR1 WSHSY and CDR2 SAAADI. CDR3 region: CASSLRTGGMEAFF. CDR3 bases: TGCGCCAGCAGCCTCCGGACAGGGGGCATGGAGGCTTTCTTT.

On this clone itself: An end of the junction differs from the germline gene, which may be a read error. The chain has TRBV7-7 and TRBJ2-2; TRBD2 matches at 7 bases. Germline CDR1 and CDR2: SSHAT and FNYEAQ (reference sequence). The CDR3 consists of 16 residues. The CDR3 sequence: CASSHSGAGETGELFF. CDR3 in DNA: TGTGCTAGCAGCCACAGCGGGGCTGGGGAAACCGGGGAGCTGTTTTTT.

This chain joins TRBV25-1 and TRBJ1-4; TRBD1 matches 9 bases. Trimming cost V 8 bases and J 7 bases; bases outside gene matches: 5. In germline, CDR1 is MGHDK, CDR2 SYGVNS. This CDR3 is built from 13 residues. CDR3 sequence (DNA): TGTGCCAGCGGGACAGGGAAGGGTGAAAAACTGTTTTTT. Its protein product is CASGTGKGEKLFF.